This TCR beta chain emerged from a study of identical twins. Findings and limits, study-wide: Out-of-frame beta chain sequences displayed weaker excess sharing between twins.

Addition of a universal primer site occurred through template switching, and cDNA carried unique molecular identifiers. TCRdb ran MiXCR on the 5' RACE reads and lists one entry per CDR3 protein. The sample lists 500,000 to 650,000 distinct CDR3 sequences, approximately 20% occurring once. This clonotype appeared a few times. Its specificity is not known. The data also belong to a second study, concerning yellow fever vaccine responses in identical twins. That work states: A vaccine T cell response that seemed partly convergent and partly personalized was reported in twins.

The sample consisted of CD4+ T cells sorted from blood. This clonotype was sampled from a woman in her late teens or twenties in good health.

The CDR3 sequence is CASLGQTTGELFF. The CDR3 DNA sequence: TGTGCCAGCCTCGGGCAGACCACCGGGGAGCTGTTTTTT. V is TRBV11-2 and J is TRBJ2-2; unclear D gene. Between the trimmed V and J ends, which lost 8 bases and 4 bases, there was a span of 11 bases. The CDR3 runs 13 residues. The germline V gene has CDR1 SGHAT and CDR2 FQNNGV.